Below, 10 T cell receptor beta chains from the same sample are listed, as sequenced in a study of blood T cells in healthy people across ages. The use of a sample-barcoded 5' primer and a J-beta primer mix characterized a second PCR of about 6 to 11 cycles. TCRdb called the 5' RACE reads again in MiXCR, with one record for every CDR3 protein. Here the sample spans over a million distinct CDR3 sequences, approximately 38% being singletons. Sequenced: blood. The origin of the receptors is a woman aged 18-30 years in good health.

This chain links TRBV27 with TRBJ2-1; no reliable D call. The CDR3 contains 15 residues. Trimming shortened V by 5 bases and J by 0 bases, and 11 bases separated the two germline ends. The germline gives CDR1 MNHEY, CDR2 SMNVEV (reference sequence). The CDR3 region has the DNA TGTGCCAGCAGTATACAGCCCCTCTCCTACAATGAGCAGTTCTTC. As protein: CASSIQPLSYNEQFF.

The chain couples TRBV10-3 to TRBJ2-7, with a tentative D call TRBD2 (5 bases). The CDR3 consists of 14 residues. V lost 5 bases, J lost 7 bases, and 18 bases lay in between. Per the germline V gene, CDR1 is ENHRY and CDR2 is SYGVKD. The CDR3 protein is CAISPGYMGNEQYF. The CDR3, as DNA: TGTGCCATCAGTCCGGGGTACATGGGCAATGAGCAGTACTTC.

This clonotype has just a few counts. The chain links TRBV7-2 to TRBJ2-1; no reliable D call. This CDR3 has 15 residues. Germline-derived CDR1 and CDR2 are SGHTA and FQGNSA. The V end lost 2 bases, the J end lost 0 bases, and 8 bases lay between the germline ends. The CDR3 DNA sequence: TGTGCCAGCAGCTTACCGGACCACTCCTACAATGAGCAGTTCTTC. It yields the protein CASSLPDHSYNEQFF.

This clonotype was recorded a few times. The CDR3 nucleotides are TGTGCCAGCAGTTACTCGAAGCGTGGACTAGCGGGAGGTGAGCAGTTCTTC. Translation: CASSYSKRGLAGGEQFF. The chain has TRBV6-5 and TRBJ2-1, with 14 bases lining up with TRBD2. V trimming: 0 bases; J trimming: 9 bases; junction bases outside the gene matches: 7. Germline lookup yields CDR1 MNHEY and CDR2 SVGAGI. This CDR3 has 17 residues.

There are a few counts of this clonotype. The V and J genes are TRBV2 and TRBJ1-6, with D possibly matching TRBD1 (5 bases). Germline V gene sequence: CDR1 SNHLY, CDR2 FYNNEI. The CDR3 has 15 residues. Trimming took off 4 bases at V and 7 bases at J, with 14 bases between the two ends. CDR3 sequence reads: CASSGMGVSNSPLHF. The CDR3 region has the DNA TGTGCCAGCAGTGGCATGGGGGTTTCGAATTCACCCCTCCACTTT.

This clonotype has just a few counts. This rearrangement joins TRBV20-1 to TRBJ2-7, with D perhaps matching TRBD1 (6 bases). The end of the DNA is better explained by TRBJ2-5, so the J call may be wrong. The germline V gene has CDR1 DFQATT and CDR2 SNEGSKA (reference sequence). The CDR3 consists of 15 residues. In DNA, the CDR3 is TGCAGTGCTAGAGTAAGAGGACAGACACAAGAGACCCAGTACTTC. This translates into CSARVRGQTQETQYF.

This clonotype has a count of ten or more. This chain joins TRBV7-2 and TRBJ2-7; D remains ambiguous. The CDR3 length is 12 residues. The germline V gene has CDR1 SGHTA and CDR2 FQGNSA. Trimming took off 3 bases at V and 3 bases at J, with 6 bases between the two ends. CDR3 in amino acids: CASSFIGYEQYF. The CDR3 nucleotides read TGTGCCAGCAGCTTCATCGGCTACGAGCAGTACTTC.

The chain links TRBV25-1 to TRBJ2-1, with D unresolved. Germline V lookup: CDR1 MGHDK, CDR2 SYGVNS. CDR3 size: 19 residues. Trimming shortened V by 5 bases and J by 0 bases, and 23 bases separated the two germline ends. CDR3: CASSPKGWLLESSYNEQFF. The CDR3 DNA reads TGTGCCAGCAGTCCTAAAGGCTGGCTACTCGAGAGCTCCTACAATGAGCAGTTCTTC.

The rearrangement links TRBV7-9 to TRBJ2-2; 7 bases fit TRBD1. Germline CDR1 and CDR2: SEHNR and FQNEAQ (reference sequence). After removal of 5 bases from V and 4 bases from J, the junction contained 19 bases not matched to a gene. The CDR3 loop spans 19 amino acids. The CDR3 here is CASSRQGTAHQAATGELFF. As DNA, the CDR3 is TGTGCCAGCAGCCGACAAGGGACAGCCCACCAGGCGGCCACCGGGGAGCTGTTTTTT.

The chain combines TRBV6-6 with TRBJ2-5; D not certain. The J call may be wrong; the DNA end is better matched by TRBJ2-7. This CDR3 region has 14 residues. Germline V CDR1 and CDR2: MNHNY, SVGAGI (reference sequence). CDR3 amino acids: CASSYSSQNHEQYF. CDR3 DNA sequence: TGTGCCAGCAGTTACTCCAGTCAGAACCACGAGCAGTACTTC.